Detailed here is one T cell receptor beta chain. The assay was immunoSEQ multiplex PCR, and TCRdb's table has in-frame clones only and misses some. The sample has about 4,200 clones; approximately 86% are singletons. Every patient had relapsed following autologous stem cell transplantation, and cohorts differed in brentuximab vedotin exposure. Purification of CD4+ T cells from thawed PBMCs was performed via magnetic negative selection. This entry belongs to a study of PD-1 blockade in classical Hodgkin lymphoma. The CDR3 has 16 amino acids. CDR1 and CDR2 (germline): SGHRS, YFSETQ. The V and J ends lost 4 bases and 2 bases respectively, with 16 bases between them.

The material was CD4+ T cells from blood, obtained at baseline. The receptor was derived from a human donor with classical Hodgkin lymphoma. The chain has TRBV5-1 and TRBJ2-1; no definite D call. CDR3 in DNA: TGCGCCAGCAGCCCCGACCCCTTAGAGACCTACAATGAGCAGTTCTTC. This codes for CASSPDPLETYNEQFF.